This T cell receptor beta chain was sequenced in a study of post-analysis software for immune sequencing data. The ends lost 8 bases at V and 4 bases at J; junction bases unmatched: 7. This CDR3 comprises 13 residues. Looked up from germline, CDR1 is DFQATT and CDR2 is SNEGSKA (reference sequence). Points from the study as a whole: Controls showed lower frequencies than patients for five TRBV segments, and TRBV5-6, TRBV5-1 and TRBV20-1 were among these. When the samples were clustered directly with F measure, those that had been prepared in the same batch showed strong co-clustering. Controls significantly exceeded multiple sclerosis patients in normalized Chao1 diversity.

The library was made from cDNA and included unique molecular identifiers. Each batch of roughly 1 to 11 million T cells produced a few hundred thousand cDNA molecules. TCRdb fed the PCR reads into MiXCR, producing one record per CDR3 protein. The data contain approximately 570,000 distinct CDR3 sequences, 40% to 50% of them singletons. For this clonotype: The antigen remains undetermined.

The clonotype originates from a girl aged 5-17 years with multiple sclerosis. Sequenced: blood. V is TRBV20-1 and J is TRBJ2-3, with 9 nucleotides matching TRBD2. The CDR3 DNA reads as TGCAGTTTGTTTGGCGGGAGGGCAGATACGCAGTATTTT. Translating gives CSLFGGRADTQYF.